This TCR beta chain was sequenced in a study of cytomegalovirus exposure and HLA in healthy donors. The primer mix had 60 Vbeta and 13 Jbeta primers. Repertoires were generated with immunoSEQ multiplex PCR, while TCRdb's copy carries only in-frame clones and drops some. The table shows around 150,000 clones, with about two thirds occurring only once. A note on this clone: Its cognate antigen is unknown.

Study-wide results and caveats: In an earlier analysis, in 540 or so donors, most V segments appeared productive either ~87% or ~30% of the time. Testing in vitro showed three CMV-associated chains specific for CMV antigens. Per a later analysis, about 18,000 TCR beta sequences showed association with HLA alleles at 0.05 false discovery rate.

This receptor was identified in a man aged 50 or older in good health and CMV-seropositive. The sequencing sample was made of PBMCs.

The CDR3 reads CASSVGGFTEAFF. The CDR3 coding sequence is TGTGCCAGCAGTGTCGGGGGTTTCACTGAAGCTTTCTTT. This chain connects TRBV2 to TRBJ1-1; perhaps TRBD1 as D (5 bases). Looked up from germline, CDR1 is SNHLY and CDR2 is FYNNEI. The CDR3 extends over 13 amino acids. Trimming shortened V by 4 bases and J by 4 bases, and 10 bases separated the two germline ends.